These 26 T cell receptor beta chains share one sample of origin, sequenced in a study of T cells in Graves' hyperthyroidism and ophthalmopathy. Using RNA transcripts as the source, TCR beta CDR3 regions were amplified. TCR CDR3 underwent first-round RT-PCR with the HTBI primer set. TCRdb used MiXCR to reprocess the multiplex PCR reads, holding one entry per CDR3 protein. The sample includes about 52,000 distinct CDR3 sequences, roughly 50% seen only once; the top ten take just over 9%. Sample: blood. Receptors were obtained from a woman aged 45-60 years with Graves' ophthalmopathy.

Within the sample, this clonotype is medium-sized (0.01 to 0.1%). This chain connects TRBV10-3 to TRBJ2-5; TRBD1 is a possible D gene (5 bases). V was clipped by 3 bases and J by 5 bases, with 13 bases between them. The CDR3 spans 14 residues. CDR1 is ENHRY, CDR2 SYGVKD, per germline. In nucleotides, the CDR3 is TGTGCCATCAGTGACGGCCTCCCAGGGGAGACCCAGTACTTC. Protein: CAISDGLPGETQYF.

This clonotype occurred once. V is TRBV6-5 and J is TRBJ2-7; TRBD1 aligns across 7 bases. Germline-derived CDR1 and CDR2 are MNHEY and SVGAGI. The CDR3 is 14 residues long. The V gene end was trimmed by 2 bases and the J gene end by 2 bases; junction bases not matched to a gene: 3. CDR3 sequence reads: CASSYGTVAYEQYF. As DNA, the CDR3 is TGTGCCAGCAGTTACGGGACAGTTGCCTACGAGCAGTACTTC.

This clonotype was found many times. V usage is TRBV11-3 and J usage is TRBJ2-7; possibly TRBD1 or TRBD2 for D (5 bases each). Trimming removed 2 bases from V and 4 bases from J, with 12 bases in between. Germline assignment: CDR1 SGHNT and CDR2 YENEEA. This CDR3 has 14 residues. CDR3 residues: CASSLSGGSYEQYF. The CDR3 region has the DNA TGTGCCAGCAGCTTATCTGGGGGAAGTTACGAGCAGTACTTC.

This clonotype was counted a few times. The chain employs TRBV6-5 and TRBJ1-3; D ambiguous. The CDR3 runs 16 residues. V was clipped by 4 bases and J by 2 bases, with 15 bases between them. Germline-derived CDR1 and CDR2 are MNHEY and SVGAGI. CDR3 sequence: CASSLDGRATGNTIYF. In DNA form, the CDR3 reads TGTGCCAGCAGTTTAGATGGGAGGGCCACTGGAAACACCATATATTTT.

This clonotype occurred many times. Given a much more abundant clone one base away, this may be a read error. The rearrangement links TRBV10-3 to TRBJ2-7, with D possibly TRBD2 on 6 matching bases. This CDR3 comprises 12 residues. Germline assignment: CDR1 ENHRY and CDR2 SYGVKD. The CDR3 spells CAISGLNYGQYF. The DNA for the CDR3 is TGTGCCATCTCGGGACTTAACTACGGGCAGTACTTC.

The V gene is TRBV6-4, the J gene TRBJ2-2; a possible D gene is TRBD1 (6 bases). Germline loops: CDR1 MRHNA, CDR2 SNTAGT. V was pared by 0 bases and J by 6 bases, with 11 bases between. The CDR3 is 15 amino acids. The CDR3 bases are TGTGCCAGCAGTGACTCCACACAGGGCGCCGGGGAGCTGTTTTTT. Amino acid sequence: CASSDSTQGAGELFF.

There are many counts of this clonotype. The chain uses TRBV4-2 and TRBJ1-5; a possible D gene is TRBD1 (6 bases). The V end lost 0 bases, the J end lost 0 bases, and 15 bases lay between the germline ends. The CDR3 runs 18 residues. The germline gives CDR1 LGHNA, CDR2 YNFKEQ. CDR3 sequence (DNA): TGTGCCAGCAGCCAAGATGGGGACATCTTTGCTAGCAATCAGCCCCAGCATTTT. It translates to CASSQDGDIFASNQPQHF.

The sample holds many counts of this clonotype. The chain couples TRBV2 to TRBJ2-2, with TRBD1 matching 8 bases. The CDR3 spans 15 residues. The junction had 4 bases not matched to a gene; V was cut back by 4 bases and J by 3 bases. The germline V gene has CDR1 SNHLY and CDR2 FYNNEI. The CDR3 protein is CASSVTGGDTGELFF. CDR3 nucleotide sequence: TGTGCCAGCAGTGTAACAGGGGGTGACACCGGGGAGCTGTTTTTT.

As concerns this clonotype: The CDR3 carries no conserved terminal phenylalanine or tryptophan, so it likely arises from a read error. The chain carries TRBV7-9 and TRBJ2-3; D ambiguous. Trimming left V 10 bases short and J 0 bases short, with 8 bases between. The CDR3 sequence is 12 residues long. The germline gives CDR1 SEHNR, CDR2 FQNEAQ (reference sequence). The CDR3 reads CANTRSTDTQYS. The CDR3, as DNA: TGTGCCAACACCCGGAGCACAGATACGCAGTATTCT.

Regarding this clonotype: At one end, the junction sequence differs from germline, possibly due to a read error. The V call is TRBV2, the J call TRBJ1-2; D perhaps matches TRBD1 (6 bases). Germline V gives CDR1 SNHLY, CDR2 FYNNEI. The CDR3 loop spans 13 amino acids. This CDR3 is CDSSPGGSYVYTF. In DNA form, the CDR3 reads TGTGACAGCAGTCCCGGGGGCAGCTATGTCTACACCTTC.

This clonotype has a count of ten or more. The chain links TRBV4-1 to TRBJ2-7; D may be TRBD1 (7 bases). The CDR3 loop spans 14 amino acids. Per germline, CDR1 MGHRA and CDR2 YSYEKL. The V and J ends lost 3 bases and 6 bases respectively, with 15 bases between them. The CDR3 reads CASSQEGASGEQYF. CDR3 DNA: TGCGCCAGCAGCCAGGAGGGGGCATCGGGCGAGCAGTACTTC.

V usage is TRBV9 and J usage is TRBJ1-6; D remains unclear. Germline assignment: CDR1 SGDLS and CDR2 YYNGEE. This CDR3 has 12 residues. V was trimmed by 3 bases and J by 6 bases, leaving 4 bases between them. The CDR3 region is CASSASNSPLHF. In DNA, the CDR3 is TGTGCCAGCAGCGCCAGTAATTCACCCCTCCACTTT.

The gene calls are TRBV7-2 and TRBJ2-4, with 10 bases fitting TRBD2. This CDR3 has 16 residues. CDR1 is SGHTA, CDR2 FQGNSA, per germline. The ends lost 5 bases at V and 6 bases at J; junction bases unmatched: 10. CDR3: CASSPVAGGGRNIQYF. CDR3 bases: TGTGCCAGCAGCCCCGTAGCGGGAGGTGGTAGAAACATTCAGTACTTC. The full variable domain, in which reference TRBV7-2 and TRBJ2-4 provide the parts outside the CDR3, is GAGVSQSPSNKVTEKGKDVELRCDPISGHTALYWYRQSLGQGLEFLIYFQGNSAPDKSGLPSDRFSAERTGGSVSTLTIQRTQQEDSAVYLCASSPVAGGGRNIQYFGAGTRLSVL.

The rearrangement uses TRBV18 and TRBJ2-5, with D unresolved. Trimming shortened V by 2 bases and J by 3 bases, and 7 bases separated the two germline ends. Per germline, CDR1 KGHSH and CDR2 LQKENI. The CDR3 length is 13 residues. CDR3 DNA: TGTGCCAGCTCACCAAGGACGGAAGAGACCCAGTACTTC. Translating gives CASSPRTEETQYF.

This clonotype has ten or more counts. This chain uses TRBV29-1 with TRBJ2-3, with a possible D match to TRBD1 (6 bases). This CDR3 is built from 12 residues. Germline CDR1 is SQVTM and CDR2 is ANQGSEA. Between the trimmed V and J ends, which lost 8 bases and 2 bases, there was a span of 11 bases. For the CDR3, the DNA is TGCAGCTTTCGACAGGCCACAGATACGCAGTATTTT. Translated, it gives CSFRQATDTQYF.

In this sample, this clonotype is medium-sized. The chain carries TRBV15 and TRBJ1-1; D remains ambiguous. The V gene lost 0 bases and the J gene lost 4 bases, with 6 bases spanning the gap. Germline V gives CDR1 LNHNV, CDR2 YYDKDF (reference sequence). The CDR3 extends over 13 amino acids. The CDR3 nucleotides read TGTGCCACCAGCAGAGATGAGGGCACTGAAGCTTTCTTT. Amino acids: CATSRDEGTEAFF.

Turning to this clonotype: An end of the junction does not agree with germline; a read error may underlie this. The chain uses TRBV19 and TRBJ1-4; D unresolved. Germline CDR1 reads LNHDA; CDR2 reads SQIVND (reference sequence). The CDR3 extends over 13 amino acids. As DNA, the CDR3 is TGTGCCAGTAGCTGGGGTGGGAATGAAGAACTGTTTTTT. It codes for CASSWGGNEELFF.

Only a few counts were recorded for this clonotype. This chain links TRBV6-1 with TRBJ2-2; 8 bases agree with TRBD2. The length of the CDR3 is 15 residues. V shed 6 bases, J shed 3 bases, and the junction held 6 bases outside the gene matches. In germline, CDR1 is MNHNS, CDR2 SASEGT. CDR3 loop: CASSPTGGDTGELFF. CDR3 coding DNA: TGTGCCAGCAGCCCCACGGGGGGGGACACCGGGGAGCTGTTTTTT.

This clonotype was counted ten times or more. The chain joins TRBV6-2 or TRBV6-3 to TRBJ2-7, with TRBD1 matching 9 bases. The CDR3 is 15 residues long. Germline CDR1 MNHEY, CDR2 SVGEGT. Losses at the gene ends were 6 bases for V and 6 bases for J; bases not matched to a gene: 12. The CDR3 DNA reads TGTGCCAGCAGGGAGGTCGGACAGGGGCGCTTCGAGCAGTACTTC. It codes for CASREVGQGRFEQYF.

This clonotype is deemed medium-sized. This rearrangement joins TRBV10-3 to TRBJ2-5; a weak D match, TRBD2 (5 bases). The CDR3 totals 12 residues. The germline V gene encodes CDR1 ENHRY and CDR2 SYGVKD. The V end was cut by 6 bases, the J end by 4 bases, with 9 bases between. The CDR3 DNA sequence: TGTGCCATCAGGAGCGGAGGAGAGACCCAGTACTTC. Residues: CAIRSGGETQYF.

The sample holds many counts of this clonotype. The genes are TRBV6-6 and TRBJ2-5; D is uncertain. The ends were cut back, 5 bases at V and 5 bases at J, with 12 bases in the middle. Germline CDR1 reads MNHNY; CDR2 reads SVGAGI (reference sequence). The CDR3 runs 13 residues. CDR3 bases: TGTGCCAGCAGTCCCACGATGGTCGAGACCCAGTACTTC. It codes for CASSPTMVETQYF.

The sample holds many counts of this clonotype. This rearrangement joins TRBV6-1 to TRBJ2-7; 10 bases fit TRBD2. Germline CDR1 reads MNHNS; CDR2 reads SASEGT. The CDR3 covers 15 residues. The ends lost 6 bases at V and 2 bases at J; junction bases unmatched: 7. In DNA, the CDR3 is TGTGCCAGCAGCCCAGTAGCGGGGGGAACCTACGAGCAGTACTTC. This sequence encodes CASSPVAGGTYEQYF.

V and J are TRBV20-1 and TRBJ2-2, with D possibly matching TRBD2 (7 bases). V was clipped by 6 bases and J by 7 bases, with 18 bases between them. Germline V gives CDR1 DFQATT, CDR2 SNEGSKA (reference sequence). The CDR3 has 14 amino acids. The CDR3 region is CSATWGGSSGELFF. The CDR3 nucleotides are TGCAGTGCGACGTGGGGGGGCAGCAGCGGGGAGCTGTTTTTT.

In this sample, this clonotype turned up many times. The chain's CDR3 is CASSQESHESYGYTF. In DNA, the CDR3 is TGCGCCAGCAGCCAAGAAAGCCATGAGTCCTATGGCTACACCTTC. J is TRBJ1-2 and V is TRBV4-3; D unresolved. CDR3 size: 15 residues. Germline V lookup: CDR1 LGHNA, CDR2 YSLEER. V was pared by 0 bases and J by 4 bases, with 12 bases between.

The chain has TRBV20-1 and TRBJ2-7; 10 bases are shared with TRBD2. The CDR3 covers 13 residues. J lost 2 bases, V lost 6 bases, and 4 bases had no gene match. Germline assignment: CDR1 DFQATT and CDR2 SNEGSKA (reference sequence). The CDR3, as DNA: TGCAGTGCCTCCGGGACTAGCGCCTACGAGCAGTACTTC. Its translation is CSASGTSAYEQYF.

This clonotype appeared a single time. The chain joins TRBV11-3 to TRBJ2-7; 11 bases are a match to TRBD2. Germline trimming cut 1 base from V and 3 bases from J; bases unmatched to any gene: 5. This CDR3 comprises 16 residues. CDR1 is SGHNT, CDR2 YENEEA, per germline. For the CDR3, the DNA is TGTGCCAGCAGCTTAGCCCCGGGACTAGCGGACTACGAGCAGTACTTC. Amino acids: CASSLAPGLADYEQYF.